Described below is a single TCR beta chain sequence and its context. Its specificity is not known. This specimen belongs to a study of CD8 T cells in ankylosing spondylitis. Each CDR3 protein gets one entry after TCRdb re-called the 5' RACE reads with MiXCR. Altogether about 220,000 distinct CDR3 sequences are present, 7% to 8% being singletons, with the ten largest covering more than 13%. This CDR3 region has 15 residues. Germline CDR1 is SGHVS and CDR2 is FQNEAQ. Trimming stripped 0 bases from V and 5 bases from J, with 14 bases between. Study-wide findings and caveats: Seemingly distinctive of ankylosing spondylitis blood was a TCR beta motif formed by eight highly homologous variants. Disease-linked clones proved CD8+ and comparatively uncommon in peripheral blood.

Sequenced input: blood, either unsorted or a sorted T cell fraction (not recorded which). This receptor was identified in a male donor with ankylosing spondylitis. The chain joins TRBV7-8 to TRBJ2-7, with a weak D call TRBD2 (5 bases). CDR3 nucleotides: TGTGCCAGCAGCTTAGCGCAGAGGGCGGGCGACGAGCAGTACTTC. Its translation: CASSLAQRAGDEQYF.